The T cell receptor beta chain described here comes from a study of blood T cell repertoires in COVID-19. Study-wide background: The study drew acute and convalescent COVID-19 samples from the United States, Italy and Spain. Sources were T cells, B-cell-depleted T cells, or PBMCs; the material itself was cDNA or gDNA.

Original processing notes: Amplification with reference gene primers provided the estimates of nucleated cell counts. Assay: immunoSEQ multiplex PCR; the TCRdb copy retains only in-frame clones and omits some. V and J calls and clone size come straight from that table; D and trimming were deduced from the DNA. In the table there are roughly 62,000 clones, 70% to 85% of which are singletons. Germline V gene lookup returns CDR1 SGDLS and CDR2 YYNGEE. The CDR3 contains 13 residues. V was clipped by 0 bases and J by 4 bases, with 7 bases between them. This chain connects TRBV9 to TRBJ1-1; D ambiguous. The sequenced material came from peripheral blood. The sequence was obtained from a man aged 60 to 75 with acute or convalescent COVID-19. CDR3 residues: CASSVELSTEAFF. CDR3 nucleotide sequence: TGTGCCAGCAGCGTAGAGCTCTCCACTGAAGCTTTCTTT.